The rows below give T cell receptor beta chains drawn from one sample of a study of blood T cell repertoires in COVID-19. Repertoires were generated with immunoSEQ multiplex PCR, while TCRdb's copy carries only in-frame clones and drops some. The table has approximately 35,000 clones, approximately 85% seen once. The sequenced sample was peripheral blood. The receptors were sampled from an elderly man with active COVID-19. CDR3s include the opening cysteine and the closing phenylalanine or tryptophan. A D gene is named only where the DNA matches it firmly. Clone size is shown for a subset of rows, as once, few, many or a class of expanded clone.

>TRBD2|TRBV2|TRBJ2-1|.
TGTGCCAGCAGTACCGGGACTAGCGGGGGCAATGAGCAGTTCTTC
CASSTGTSGGNEQFF
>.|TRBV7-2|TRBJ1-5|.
TGTGCCAGCAGCCCAACGAACAGGGCAGATCAGCCCCAGCATTTT
CASSPTNRADQPQHF
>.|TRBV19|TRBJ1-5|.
TGTGCCAGTAGTATCGTTTTTTTTGGCAATCAGCCCCAGCATTTT
CASSIVFFGNQPQHF
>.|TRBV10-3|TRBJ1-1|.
TGTGCCACGAGGGGGAGTACTGAAGCTTTCTTT
CATRGSTEAFF
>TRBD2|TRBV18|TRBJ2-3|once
TGTGCCAGCTCAAGGACTAGCGGGTATGATACGCAGTATTTT
CASSRTSGYDTQYF
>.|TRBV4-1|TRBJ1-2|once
TGCGCCAGCAGCCAAGAAACGGGGGGAGGGCCTGGCTACACCTTC
CASSQETGGGPGYTF
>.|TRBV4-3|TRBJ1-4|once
TGCGCCAGCAGCCAAGAGCTACGAAGCAATGAAAAACTGTTTTTT
CASSQELRSNEKLFF
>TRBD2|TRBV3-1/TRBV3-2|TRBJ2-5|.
TGTGCCAGCAGCCAGATAGCGGGGGAACAAGAGACCCAGTACTTC
CASSQIAGEQETQYF
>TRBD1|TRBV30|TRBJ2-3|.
TGTGCCTGGATCCGACAGGGAGCAGATACGCAGTATTTT
CAWIRQGADTQYF
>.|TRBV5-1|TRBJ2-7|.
TGCGCCAGCAGCTTGTATTCAGGGGTCGAGTACGAGCAGTACTTC
CASSLYSGVEYEQYF
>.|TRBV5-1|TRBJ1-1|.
TGCGCCAGCAGCGTCATGGGGAGCCCACTCAACACTGAAGCTTTCTTT
CASSVMGSPLNTEAFF
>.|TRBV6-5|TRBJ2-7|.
TGTGCCAGCTTGAGTAGACAGAGCCTCTACGAGCAGTACTTC
CASLSRQSLYEQYF
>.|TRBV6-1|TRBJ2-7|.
TGTGCCAGCAGTGAGGGGAGACTCTACGAGCAGTACTTC
CASSEGRLYEQYF
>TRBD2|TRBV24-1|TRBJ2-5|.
TGTGCCACCAGTGACCCCGGGAGGGATTACCAAGAGACCCAGTACTTC
CATSDPGRDYQETQYF
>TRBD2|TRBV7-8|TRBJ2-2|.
TGTGCCAGCAGCTTCCGGGCTAGCGGGGGGCCGAACACCGGGGAGCTGTTTTTT
CASSFRASGGPNTGELFF
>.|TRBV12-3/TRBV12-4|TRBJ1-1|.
TGTGCCAGCAGTTTAAACCCAGGGGTAGAAGCTTTCTTT
CASSLNPGVEAFF
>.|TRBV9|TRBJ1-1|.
TGTGCCAGCAGCGTACAGGGGCGAGGATTTGAAGCTTTCTTT
CASSVQGRGFEAFF
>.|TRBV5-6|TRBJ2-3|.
TGTGCCAGCAGCTTGCTCGCAGATACGCAGTATTTT
CASSLLADTQYF
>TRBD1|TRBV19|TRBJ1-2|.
TGTGCCAGTAGTACAGGGGGCCTGAATGGCTACACCTTC
CASSTGGLNGYTF
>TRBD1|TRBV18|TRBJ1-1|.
TGTGCCAGCTCACCACCGGACAGGAAAGCTTTCTTT
CASSPPDRKAFF
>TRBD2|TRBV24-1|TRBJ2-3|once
TGTGCCACCAGTGACACCGGGGGGACAGATACGCAGTATTTT
CATSDTGGTDTQYF
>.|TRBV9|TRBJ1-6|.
TGTGCCAGCAGCGTAGGTGGGACGGGGGGGAATTCACCCCTCCACTTT
CASSVGGTGGNSPLHF
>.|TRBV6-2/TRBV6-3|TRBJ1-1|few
TGTGCCAGCAGTCAGTACACTGAAGCTTTCTTT
CASSQYTEAFF